A selection of T cell receptor beta chains follows, all from one sample in a study of T cells in Graves' hyperthyroidism and ophthalmopathy. TCRdb redid the calling of the multiplex PCR reads with MiXCR, one entry per CDR3 protein. The sample lists about 680,000 distinct CDR3 sequences, about 35% occurring once. Sequenced: blood. Receptors originate from a middle-aged woman with Graves' hyperthyroidism. Both conserved end residues are part of each CDR3. D genes are given only for firm matches. Some rows mark clone size as missing; the rest say once, few, many or name a class of expanded clone.

-	15	TRBJ1-2	few	TRBV5-1	CASSLGRTGQFGYTF	TGCGCCAGCAGCTTGGGACGTACAGGGCAGTTCGGCTACACCTTC
-	16	TRBJ2-7	-	TRBV7-4	CASSLFPAPPFYEQYF	TGTGCCAGCAGCTTATTTCCGGCCCCCCCGTTCTACGAGCAGTACTTC
-	13	TRBJ1-1	-	TRBV7-8	CASSPGVPTEAFF	TGTGCCAGCAGCCCCGGGGTTCCCACTGAAGCTTTCTTT
-	13	TRBJ2-3	-	TRBV29-1	CSVEDGSTDTQYF	TGCAGCGTTGAAGATGGGAGTACAGATACGCAGTATTTT
-	16	TRBJ2-5	-	TRBV7-2	CASSLNRQSYQETQYF	TGTGCCAGCAGCTTAAACAGGCAGAGTTACCAAGAGACCCAGTACTTC
TRBD1	16	TRBJ1-6	-	TRBV7-6	CASSPGSGQGAGPLHF	TGTGCCAGCAGCCCAGGATCGGGACAGGGGGCAGGGCCCCTCCACTTT
-	13	TRBJ1-5	many	TRBV12-3/TRBV12-4	CASSLLRNQPQHF	TGTGCCAGCAGTTTACTGAGGAATCAGCCCCAGCATTTT
-	13	TRBJ1-1	many	TRBV29-1	CSVEDQAGPKAFF	TGCAGCGTTGAAGATCAGGCAGGGCCTAAAGCTTTCTTT
-	13	TRBJ1-5	many	TRBV2	CASSVDEAQPQHF	TGTGCCAGCAGCGTCGACGAGGCACAGCCCCAGCATTTT
-	14	TRBJ2-2	-	TRBV7-9	CASSPPEYTGELFF	TGTGCCAGCAGCCCACCCGAGTACACCGGGGAGCTGTTTTTT
-	14	TRBJ1-2	-	TRBV10-3	CAISESDGANGYTF	TGTGCCATCAGTGAATCAGACGGGGCCAATGGCTACACCTTT
-	15	TRBJ1-5	-	TRBV4-1	CASSHIGWVLRPQHF	TGCGCCAGCAGCCACATCGGGTGGGTCCTTCGGCCCCAGCATTTT
-	12	TRBJ1-1	many	TRBV29-1	CSSEGTKSEAFF	TGCAGCTCCGAAGGTACAAAAAGCGAAGCTTTCTTT
-	12	TRBJ2-5	-	TRBV6-5	CASTDGQETQYF	TGTGCCAGCACGGACGGACAAGAGACCCAGTACTTC
-	14	TRBJ1-3	many	TRBV7-2	CASSLSRAGNTIYF	TGTGCCAGCAGCTTGTCACGGGCTGGAAACACCATATATTTT
-	17	TRBJ2-2	few	TRBV5-1	CASSQGIDFSNTGELFF	TGCGCCAGCAGCCAAGGGATCGACTTCTCGAACACCGGGGAGCTGTTTTTT
-	14	TRBJ2-7	-	TRBV20-1	CSARDRGYFYEQYF	TGCAGTGCTAGAGACAGGGGTTACTTCTACGAGCAGTACTTC
TRBD2	12	TRBJ2-7	-	TRBV7-2	CASSLAAGEQYF	TGTGCCAGCAGCCTGGCAGCGGGAGAGCAGTACTTC
TRBD1	14	TRBJ1-2	-	TRBV15	CATSRADRDYGYTF	TGTGCCACCAGCAGAGCGGACAGGGACTATGGCTACACCTTC
-	14	TRBJ1-6	few	TRBV28	CASSRRVGNSPLHF	TGTGCCAGCAGTAGAAGGGTGGGAAATTCACCCCTCCACTTT
-	13	TRBJ1-2	many	TRBV6-5	CATRQGYDYGYTF	TGTGCTACGAGGCAGGGTTACGACTATGGCTACACCTTC
-	16	TRBJ2-7	many	TRBV7-2	CASSLAGGASSYEQYF	TGTGCCAGCAGCCTAGCCGGCGGGGCAAGCTCCTACGAGCAGTACTTC
-	13	TRBJ2-5	-	TRBV29-1	CSVGTRAGETQYF	TGCAGCGTTGGGACAAGGGCGGGAGAGACCCAGTACTTC